This TCR beta chain derives from a study of T cell repertoires in cytomegalovirus infection. Study information: Both CMV infection and a matching HLA type were indicated by public TCR beta signatures.

In its sample, this clonotype was seen a few times. TCRdb used MiXCR to reprocess the reads, holding one entry per CDR3 protein. The sample includes some 700,000 distinct CDR3 sequences, 35% seen only once; the top ten take around 3%. Sequencing was performed on PBMCs. The clonotype originates from a human donor in good health (CMV status not recorded). Some clones in this sample may be carry-over from other donors' samples.

CDR3 nucleotide sequence: TGTGCCAGCAGTTACTCCCCGGCATCCCTTAACTATGGCTACACCTTC. Translated: CASSYSPASLNYGYTF. V usage is TRBV6-2 or TRBV6-3 and J usage is TRBJ1-2, with D unclear. This CDR3 contains 16 residues. Trimming removed 0 bases at V and 1 base at J, with 12 bases between. Germline CDR1 is MNHEY and CDR2 is SVGEGT.